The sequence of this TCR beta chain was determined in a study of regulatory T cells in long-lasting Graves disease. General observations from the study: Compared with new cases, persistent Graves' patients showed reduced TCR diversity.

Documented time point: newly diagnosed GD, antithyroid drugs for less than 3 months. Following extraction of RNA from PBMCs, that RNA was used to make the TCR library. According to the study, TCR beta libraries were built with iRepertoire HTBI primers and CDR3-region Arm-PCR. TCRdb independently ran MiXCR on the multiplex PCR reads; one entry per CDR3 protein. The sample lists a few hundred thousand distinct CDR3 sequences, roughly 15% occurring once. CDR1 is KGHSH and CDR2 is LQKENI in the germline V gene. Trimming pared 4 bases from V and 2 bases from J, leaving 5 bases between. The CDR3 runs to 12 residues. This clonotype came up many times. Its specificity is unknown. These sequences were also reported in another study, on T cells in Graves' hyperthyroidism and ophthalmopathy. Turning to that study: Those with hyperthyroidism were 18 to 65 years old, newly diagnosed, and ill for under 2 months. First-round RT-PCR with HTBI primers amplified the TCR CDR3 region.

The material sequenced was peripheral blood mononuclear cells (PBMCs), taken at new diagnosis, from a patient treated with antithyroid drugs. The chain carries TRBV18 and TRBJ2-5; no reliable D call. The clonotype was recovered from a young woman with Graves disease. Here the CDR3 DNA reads TGTGCCAGCTCACGTTCGCAAGAGACCCAGTACTTC. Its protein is CASSRSQETQYF.